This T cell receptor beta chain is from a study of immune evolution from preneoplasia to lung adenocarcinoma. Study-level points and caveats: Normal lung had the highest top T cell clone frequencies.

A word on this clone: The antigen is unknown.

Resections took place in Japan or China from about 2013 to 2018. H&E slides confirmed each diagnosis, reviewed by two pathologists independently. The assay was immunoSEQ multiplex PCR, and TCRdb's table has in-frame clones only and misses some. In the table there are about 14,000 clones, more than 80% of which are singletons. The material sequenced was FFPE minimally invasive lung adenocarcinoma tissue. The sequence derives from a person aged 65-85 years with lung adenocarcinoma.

CDR3 residues: CASNNGGALEEQYF. The CDR3 region has the DNA TGTGCCAGCAACAACGGGGGGGCTCTTGAGGAGCAGTACTTC. The chain is built from TRBV2 and TRBJ2-7; 8 bases are shared with TRBD2. The CDR3 spans 14 residues. V shed 7 bases and J 7 bases; nucleotides not matched to a gene: 12. Germline-derived CDR1 and CDR2 are SNHLY and FYNNEI.